A selection of T cell receptor beta chains follows, all from one sample in a study of blood T cell repertoires in COVID-19. Produced via immunoSEQ multiplex PCR; TCRdb's table is partial and in-frame only. The sample lists around 230,000 clones; 88% were seen once. The sequencing sample was made of peripheral blood. The receptors stem from a man in his forties or fifties with acute or convalescent COVID-19. CDR3s include the opening cysteine and the closing phenylalanine or tryptophan. D genes are given only for firm matches. Clone sizes are given selectively: once, few, many, or a class where the clone is expanded.

J gene,V gene,CDR3 length,D gene,clone size,CDR3 protein,CDR3 DNA
TRBJ1-5,TRBV9,15,.,.,CASSSEAGFNQPQHF,TGTGCCAGCAGTTCAGAGGCGGGATTTAATCAGCCCCAGCATTTT
TRBJ1-1,TRBV10-1,14,.,few,CASSEALRNTEAFF,TGCGCCAGCAGTGAGGCACTGAGAAACACTGAAGCTTTCTTT
TRBJ2-3,TRBV29-1,13,.,once,CSVEGFVADTQYF,TGCAGCGTGGAGGGGTTTGTGGCAGATACGCAGTATTTT
TRBJ1-5,TRBV4-1,15,.,.,CASSQDTGSNQPQHF,TGCGCCAGCAGCCAAGATACCGGGTCGAATCAGCCCCAGCATTTT
TRBJ1-4,TRBV7-9,15,.,.,CASSLSAGGNEKLFF,TGTGCCAGCAGCTTAAGTGCGGGGGGGAATGAAAAACTGTTTTTT
TRBJ2-7,TRBV3-1/TRBV3-2,13,TRBD1,.,CASSRSGTGEQYF,TGTGCCAGCAGCCGATCCGGGACAGGGGAGCAGTACTTC
TRBJ2-7,TRBV2,15,.,.,CASSEAEGNTYEQYF,TGTGCCAGCAGTGAAGCAGAGGGTAACACCTACGAGCAGTACTTC
TRBJ2-1,TRBV5-5,16,TRBD1,.,CASSLAPTGAHNEQFF,TGTGCCAGCAGCTTGGCCCCCACAGGGGCCCACAATGAGCAGTTCTTC
TRBJ1-4,TRBV28,14,.,.,CASGLTTGIGKLFF,TGTGCCAGCGGGTTAACTACAGGGATTGGAAAACTGTTTTTT
TRBJ1-4,TRBV3-1/TRBV3-2,17,TRBD1,.,CASSQDRGTGIREKLFF,TGTGCCAGCAGCCAAGATCGAGGGACAGGGATACGGGAAAAACTGTTTTTT
TRBJ2-1,TRBV28,15,TRBD2,.,CASSLSGSGYNEQFF,TGTGCCAGCAGTTTAAGCGGGAGCGGCTACAATGAGCAGTTCTTC
TRBJ1-5,TRBV5-5,15,.,.,CASSPGSGVRQPQHF,TGTGCCAGCAGCCCTGGGTCAGGGGTACGTCAGCCCCAGCATTTT
TRBJ2-5,TRBV5-1,15,TRBD1,.,CASSLEGARGETQYF,TGCGCCAGCAGCTTGGAGGGGGCTCGTGGGGAGACCCAGTACTTC
TRBJ1-5,TRBV7-9,14,.,.,CASSHGTRNQPQHF,TGTGCCAGCAGCCACGGGACACGCAATCAGCCCCAGCATTTT
TRBJ2-5,TRBV6-5,14,.,.,CASSWGLYQETQYF,TGTGCCAGCAGTTGGGGGCTGTACCAAGAGACCCAGTACTTC
TRBJ2-7,TRBV19,12,.,.,CASMSGYYEQYF,TGTGCCAGTATGTCAGGATACTACGAGCAGTACTTC
TRBJ1-4,TRBV7-2,18,.,once,CASSLLWAAQGGNEKLFF,TGTGCCAGCAGCTTACTCTGGGCAGCACAGGGAGGGAATGAAAAACTGTTTTTT
TRBJ2-5,TRBV2,14,.,many,CASLRVGRSETQYF,TGTGCCAGCCTCCGGGTGGGTCGGTCGGAGACCCAGTACTTC
TRBJ2-2,TRBV6-5,14,.,.,CASRWVANTGELFF,TGTGCCAGCAGATGGGTAGCTAACACCGGGGAGCTGTTTTTT
TRBJ1-5,TRBV5-1,13,.,.,CASSWDEGEPQHF,TGCGCCAGCAGCTGGGACGAGGGGGAGCCCCAGCATTTT
TRBJ1-6,TRBV7-2,15,.,.,CASSVTTGYYSPLHF,TGTGCCAGCAGCGTAACGACAGGTTACTATTCACCCCTCCACTTT
TRBJ1-3,TRBV6-5,14,.,.,CASSMTDSGNTIYF,TGTGCCAGCAGTATGACAGACTCTGGAAACACCATATATTTT
TRBJ1-1,TRBV2,13,.,.,CASRREMNTEAFF,TGTGCCAGCAGGAGAGAAATGAACACTGAAGCTTTCTTT
TRBJ1-2,TRBV19,11,.,.,CASRLGDGYTF,TGTGCCAGTAGGTTAGGGGATGGCTACACCTTC
TRBJ2-7,TRBV7-9,13,.,few,CASSLLTAYEQYF,TGTGCCAGCAGCTTATTGACAGCCTACGAGCAGTACTTC
TRBJ2-5,TRBV12-3/TRBV12-4,13,.,.,CASSLEDQETQYF,TGTGCCAGCAGTTTGGAGGACCAAGAGACCCAGTACTTC
TRBJ1-2,TRBV12-3/TRBV12-4,12,.,.,CASTPASYGYTF,TGTGCCAGCACACCCGCGTCTTATGGCTACACCTTC
TRBJ2-3,TRBV6-5,13,TRBD1,.,CASWYRGDDTQYF,TGTGCCAGTTGGTACAGGGGCGACGATACGCAGTATTTT
TRBJ2-7,TRBV24-1,11,.,.,CATGTGYEQYF,TGTGCCACCGGTACGGGGTACGAGCAGTACTTC
TRBJ2-5,TRBV4-1,17,TRBD2,.,CASSQDAPGGVVETQYF,TGCGCCAGCAGCCAAGATGCCCCGGGGGGGGTTGTGGAGACCCAGTACTTC
TRBJ2-3,TRBV2,17,.,once,CASRPRVGLPRTDTQYF,TGTGCCAGCAGGCCCCGAGTGGGCCTCCCCCGCACAGATACGCAGTATTTT
TRBJ2-7,TRBV18,16,TRBD1,.,CASSSSRDRGLYEQYF,TGTGCCAGCTCATCGAGCCGGGACAGGGGGCTGTACGAGCAGTACTTC
TRBJ2-5,TRBV5-4,13,.,.,CASSFQGGETQYF,TGTGCCAGCAGCTTTCAGGGGGGAGAGACCCAGTACTTC
TRBJ2-7,TRBV10-3,16,TRBD2,.,CAISTNSGSHAYEQYF,TGTGCCATCAGTACCAATAGCGGGAGTCACGCCTACGAGCAGTACTTC
TRBJ2-7,TRBV30,14,TRBD1,once,CAWSVDRESYEQYF,TGTGCCTGGAGTGTGGACAGGGAATCCTACGAGCAGTACTTC